This TCR beta chain was captured in a study of OX40 agonist ivuxolimab in advanced cancers. Only in-frame clones appear in the TCRdb table, and some are missing; sequencing was by immunoSEQ multiplex PCR. This sample has tens of thousands of clones, with 80% to 90% found just once. The V and J ends lost 3 bases and 8 bases respectively, with 19 bases between them. CDR1 and CDR2 from the germline V gene are SGDLS and YYNGEE. CDR3 size: 15 residues. Notes on this clone: Its antigen is unidentified.

Study-wide findings and caveats: At 0.1 to 3.0 mg/kg, CD4+ and CD8+ blood T cells expanded clonally by week 6. Researchers report that CD8+ T cells had, on average, more expanded clones than CD4+.

The V call is TRBV9, the J call TRBJ2-3; either TRBD1 or TRBD2 may supply D (5 bases each). The receptor was isolated from an adult with an advanced solid tumor such as melanoma, head and neck, liver or kidney cancer. This sample comprised CD4+ or CD8+ T cells sorted from blood, obtained in a trial of the OX40 agonist ivuxolimab. In nucleotides, the CDR3 is TGTGCCAGCAGCGCGCCGGGACGCTCCGGCCCTACGCAGTATTTT. It encodes CASSAPGRSGPTQYF.